This TCR beta chain was profiled in a study of cytomegalovirus exposure and HLA in healthy donors. Study at large: The approximately 130 validation repertoires matched the approximately 670 first-cohort repertoires in platform, a later analysis reported.

Remarks on this clone: The antigen remains undetermined.

Data came from immunoSEQ multiplex PCR; TCRdb stores just in-frame clones and leaves some out. The sample lists 150,000 to 200,000 clones, approximately 96% seen once, with around 0.9% in the top ten. Study observations and caveats: Reported performance of the classifier showed diagnosis of cytomegalovirus status with high specificity and sensitivity. Overall, around 160 TCR beta chains were annotated as cytomegalovirus-associated.

This CDR3 spans 15 amino acids. V lost 3 bases and J 5 bases, leaving 15 bases between the germline ends. The germline V gene has CDR1 SNHLY and CDR2 FYNNEI. The sequence derives from a woman between 18 and 29 years old in good health and CMV-seronegative. The source material was PBMCs. The genes are TRBV2 and TRBJ2-3, with a weak D call TRBD2 (6 bases). CDR3 sequence (DNA): TGTGCCAGCAGTGATCAACTAGCTAGAAGAGATACGCAGTATTTT. The encoded protein is CASSDQLARRDTQYF. Using reference TRBV2 and TRBJ2-3 for the parts outside the CDR3, the full variable domain is EPEVTQTPSHQVTQMGQEVILRCVPISNHLYFYWYRQILGQKVEFLVSFYNNEISEKSEIFDDQFSVERPDGSNFTLKIRSTKLEDSAMYFCASSDQLARRDTQYFGPGTRLTVL.